Below, one T cell receptor beta chain is given with its context. The target of this receptor is not known. Per-nucleotide qualities are absent, and no much larger clonotype sits a single base away. TCRbeta CDR3 regions were amplified from genomic DNA by means of the immunoSEQ Assay, a bias-controlled multiplex PCR. As for how the authors treated the data: Nucleated cell counts per sample were estimated from amplification of reference gene primers within the assay. To quantify the absolute abundance of each unique TCRbeta CDR3 rearrangement, sequence reads were collapsed and filtered. For each sample, productive Simpson clonality was calculated by taking the square root of Simpson's diversity index across productive rearrangements. The table was pulled from immuneACCESS by TCRdb, which kept in-frame rearrangements only. Such tables lose some clones; where checked, under half of the loss comes from unresolved V genes, and the rest has no known cause. The V and J calls and the clone size are those of that table, but D and trimming were determined from the DNA. For this sample the table gives approximately 300,000 clones, of which roughly 89% were detected only once. Roughly 5% of the sample is in the top ten clones.

This sample was included in a study of blood T cell repertoires in COVID-19 (dated by TCRdb to 2020 to 2022). Regarding the complete study: Collaborator samples came from the United States, Italy and Spain and covered acute and convalescent phases of COVID-19. Samples came from the ongoing ImmuneRACE study (first 160 participants) plus 1,254 subjects from 6 global collaborators. The dataset comprised deeply sampled blood TCRbeta repertoires from subjects exposed to, actively infected with, or recovered from COVID-19. The prospective study material was composed of cDNA or gDNA derived from T cells, B-cell-depleted T cells, or PBMCs. A freely available public database, intended as a resource for researchers studying the immune response to SARS-CoV-2, is where the repertoires were released. A de-identified subject ID, COVID-19 status, age in years and sex were almost always included in the sample metadata. Where available, HLA class I and class II types were obtained from metadata supplied by the sample provider rather than from assay-based typing. The paper's findings and limits, for the study overall: The amount of clinical and demographic metadata varied by source and participant and was provided uncurated.

Taken from cysteine to phenylalanine, the CDR3 has 14 residues. CDR3 DNA only is kept here, 42 bases in frame from base 1. Trimming at the junction amounts to 7 bases on V and 2 bases on J, and the germline ends lie 14 bases apart. The germline V gene (reference sequence) provides CDR1 MNHNY and CDR2 SVGAGI. Collaborating institutions collected whole blood in K2EDTA tubes following their own protocols. For TCRbeta analysis, collaborators shipped samples in one of three forms: frozen whole blood, isolated PBMCs, or DNA extracted from either of those sample types. This chain joins TRBV6-6 to TRBJ1-2, with TRBD1 tentatively as D gene (6 bases match). Material: peripheral blood. This TCR derives from a middle-aged man with acute or convalescent COVID-19. The bases read TGTGCCAGCACCTCCGGACAGCTGAACTATGGCTACACCTTC. Its product reads: CASTSGQLNYGYTF.